These 4 T cell receptor beta chains were sequenced from one sample in a study of T cells in localized non-small cell lung cancer. Measured with immunoSEQ multiplex PCR; TCRdb has only the in-frame clones, and not every one. The sample contains 30,000 to 35,000 clones, roughly nine tenths of which appear only once. The sample was peripheral blood, taken before any cancer treatment. These receptors originate from a female donor of 60 years or more with stage I lung adenocarcinoma.

This clone came up a few times. This chain connects TRBV30 to TRBJ1-1; maybe TRBD1 (5 bases). Trimming took off 0 bases at V and 7 bases at J, with 12 bases between the two ends. The CDR3 has 13 residues. Germline values: CDR1 GTSNPN, CDR2 SVGIG (reference sequence). For the CDR3, the DNA is TGTGCCTGGAGTGTACAGGCGCAGGTTGAAGCTTTCTTT. This gives the protein CAWSVQAQVEAFF.

V is TRBV7-2 and J is TRBJ2-1; TRBD1 matches 7 bases. The J segment lost 3 bases and the V segment lost 2 bases, leaving 7 bases of the junction unmatched. Germline loops: CDR1 SGHTA, CDR2 FQGNSA. The CDR3 is 16 amino acids. The CDR3 coding sequence is TGTGCCAGCAGCTTATCGACAGGGACACTCTACAATGAGCAGTTCTTC. It is translated as CASSLSTGTLYNEQFF.

The genes are TRBV9 and TRBJ1-1; D is unclear. The germline V gene encodes CDR1 SGDLS and CDR2 YYNGEE. V lost 2 bases, J lost 1 base, and 9 bases lay in between. The CDR3 runs 14 residues. The CDR3 nucleotides read TGTGCCAGCAGCGTCACTGGGGAGAACACTGAAGCTTTCTTT. Translation gives CASSVTGENTEAFF. Filled out from reference TRBV9 and TRBJ1-1, the complete variable domain reads DSGVTQTPKHLITATGQRVTLRCSPRSGDLSVYWYQQSLDQGLQFLIQYYNGEERAKGNILERFSAQQFPDLHSELNLSSLELGDSALYFCASSVTGENTEAFFGQGTRLTVV.

The V call is TRBV2, the J call TRBJ2-2; 8 bases are a match to TRBD1. Trimming removed 5 bases from V and 2 bases from J; junction bases left unmatched: 7. CDR3 size: 16 residues. The germline gives CDR1 SNHLY, CDR2 FYNNEI. CDR3 sequence (DNA): TGTGCCAGCAGTCCACAGGGGGTCAGCAACACCGGGGAGCTGTTTTTT. Translating gives CASSPQGVSNTGELFF.